This T cell receptor beta chain emerged from a study of blood T cell repertoires in COVID-19. This clone was observed a handful of times. The sample contains more than one DNA sequence encoding this CDR3. This table comes from immunoSEQ multiplex PCR, and its TCRdb copy is limited to in-frame clones, with some not included. In the table there are some 42,000 clones, more than 60% of which are singletons. The sequenced material came from peripheral blood. The TCR was taken from a woman aged 70-85 years with acute or convalescent COVID-19.

CDR3 coding DNA: TGTGCCACCAGTGATCCGACTAGCGGGAGGGCTAATGAGCAGTTCTTC. Protein sequence: CATSDPTSGRANEQFF. This sequence joins TRBV24-1 and TRBJ2-1, with 14 bases fitting TRBD2. There are 16 residues in the CDR3. Trimming cost V 3 bases and J 7 bases; bases outside gene matches: 4. Germline V gives CDR1 KGHDR, CDR2 SFDVKD.